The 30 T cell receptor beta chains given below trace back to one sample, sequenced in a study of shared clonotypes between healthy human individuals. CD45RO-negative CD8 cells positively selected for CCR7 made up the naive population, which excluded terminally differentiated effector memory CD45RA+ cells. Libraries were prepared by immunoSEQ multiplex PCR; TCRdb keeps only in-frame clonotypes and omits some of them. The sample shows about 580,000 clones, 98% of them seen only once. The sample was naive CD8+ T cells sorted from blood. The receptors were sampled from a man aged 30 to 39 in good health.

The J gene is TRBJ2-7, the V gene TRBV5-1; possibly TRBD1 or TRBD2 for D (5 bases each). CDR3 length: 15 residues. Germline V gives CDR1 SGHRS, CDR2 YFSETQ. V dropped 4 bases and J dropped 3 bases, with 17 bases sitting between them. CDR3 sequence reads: CASSPGPSAVYEQYF. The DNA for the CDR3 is TGCGCCAGCAGCCCGGGACCCTCGGCGGTCTACGAGCAGTACTTC.

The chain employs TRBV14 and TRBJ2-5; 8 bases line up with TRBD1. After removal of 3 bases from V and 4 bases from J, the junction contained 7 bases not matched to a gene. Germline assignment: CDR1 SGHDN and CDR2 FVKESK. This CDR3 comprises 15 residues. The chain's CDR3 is CASSQRRTGRETQYF. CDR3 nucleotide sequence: TGTGCCAGCAGCCAGCGACGGACAGGGCGAGAGACCCAGTACTTC.

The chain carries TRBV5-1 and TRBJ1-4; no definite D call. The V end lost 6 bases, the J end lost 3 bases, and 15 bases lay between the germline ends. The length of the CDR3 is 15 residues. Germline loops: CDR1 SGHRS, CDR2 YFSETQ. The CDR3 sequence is CASTRTGSSNEKLFF. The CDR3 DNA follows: TGCGCCAGCACGAGAACCGGGTCATCTAATGAAAAACTGTTTTTT.

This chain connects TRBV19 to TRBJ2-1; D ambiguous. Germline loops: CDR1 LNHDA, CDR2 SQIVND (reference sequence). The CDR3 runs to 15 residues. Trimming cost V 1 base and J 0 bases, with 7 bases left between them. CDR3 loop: CASSIGTRSYNEQFF. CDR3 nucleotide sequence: TGTGCCAGTAGTATAGGGACCCGCTCCTACAATGAGCAGTTCTTC.

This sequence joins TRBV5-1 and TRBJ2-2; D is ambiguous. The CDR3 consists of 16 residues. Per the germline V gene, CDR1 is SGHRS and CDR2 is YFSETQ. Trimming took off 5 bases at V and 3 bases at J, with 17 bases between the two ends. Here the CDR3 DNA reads TGCGCCAGCAGTTCCCGGGTCGGAAAAGACACCGGGGAGCTGTTTTTT. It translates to CASSSRVGKDTGELFF. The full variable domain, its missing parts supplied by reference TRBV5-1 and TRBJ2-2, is KAGVTQTPRYLIKTRGQQVTLSCSPISGHRSVSWYQQTPGQGLQFLFEYFSETQRNKGNFPGRFSGRQFSNSRSEMNVSTLELGDSALYLCASSSRVGKDTGELFFGEGSRLTVL.

For the CDR3, the DNA is TGTGCCCGCGCGCCTCGCGGGAGGGGGTCAGATACGCAGTATTTT. As protein: CARAPRGRGSDTQYF. This chain links TRBV9 with TRBJ2-3; 9 bases are shared with TRBD2. There are 15 residues in the CDR3. In germline, CDR1 is SGDLS, CDR2 YYNGEE. V shed 10 bases, J shed 4 bases, and the junction held 13 bases outside the gene matches. Together with reference TRBV9 and TRBJ2-3, the CDR3 gives the full variable domain: DSGVTQTPKHLITATGQRVTLRCSPRSGDLSVYWYQQSLDQGLQFLIQYYNGEERAKGNILERFSAQQFPDLHSELNLSSLELGDSALYFCARAPRGRGSDTQYFGPGTRLTVL.

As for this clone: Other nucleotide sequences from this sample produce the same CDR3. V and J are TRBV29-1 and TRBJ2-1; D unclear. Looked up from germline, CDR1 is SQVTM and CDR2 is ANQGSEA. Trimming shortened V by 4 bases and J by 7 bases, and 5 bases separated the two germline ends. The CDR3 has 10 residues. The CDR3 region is CSVVENEQFF. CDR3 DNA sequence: TGCAGCGTTGTCGAAAATGAGCAGTTCTTC.

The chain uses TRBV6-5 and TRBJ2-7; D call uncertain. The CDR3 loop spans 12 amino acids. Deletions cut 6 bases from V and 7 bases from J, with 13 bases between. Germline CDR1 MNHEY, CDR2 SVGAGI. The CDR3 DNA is TGTGCCAGCAGCTCCCCTAGAGAGGAGCAGTACTTC. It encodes CASSSPREEQYF.

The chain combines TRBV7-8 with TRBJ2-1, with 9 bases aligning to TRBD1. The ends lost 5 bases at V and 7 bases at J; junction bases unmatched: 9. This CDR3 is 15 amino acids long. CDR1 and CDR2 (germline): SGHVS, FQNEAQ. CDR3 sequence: CASSMGQGVGNEQFF. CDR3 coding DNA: TGTGCCAGCAGCATGGGACAGGGAGTTGGTAATGAGCAGTTCTTC.

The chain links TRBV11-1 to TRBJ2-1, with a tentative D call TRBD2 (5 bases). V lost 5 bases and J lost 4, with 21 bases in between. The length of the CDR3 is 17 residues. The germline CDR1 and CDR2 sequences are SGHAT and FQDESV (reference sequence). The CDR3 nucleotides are TGTGCCAGCAGCGTCGGACTTTCCCTTCTACCTTACAATGAGCAGTTCTTC. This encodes CASSVGLSLLPYNEQFF.

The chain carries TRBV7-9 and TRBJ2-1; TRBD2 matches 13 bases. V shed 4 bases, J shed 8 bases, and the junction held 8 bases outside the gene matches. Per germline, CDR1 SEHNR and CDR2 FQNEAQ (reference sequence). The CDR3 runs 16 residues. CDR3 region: CASSSGTSGKKYEQFF. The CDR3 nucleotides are TGTGCCAGCAGCTCCGGGACTAGCGGGAAAAAATATGAGCAGTTCTTC.

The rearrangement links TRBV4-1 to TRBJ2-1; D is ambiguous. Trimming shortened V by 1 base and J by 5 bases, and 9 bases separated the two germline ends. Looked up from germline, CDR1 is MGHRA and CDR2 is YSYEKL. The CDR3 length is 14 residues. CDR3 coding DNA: TGCGCCAGCAGCCAAGGTCTAGGAAACAATGAGCAGTTCTTC. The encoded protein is CASSQGLGNNEQFF.

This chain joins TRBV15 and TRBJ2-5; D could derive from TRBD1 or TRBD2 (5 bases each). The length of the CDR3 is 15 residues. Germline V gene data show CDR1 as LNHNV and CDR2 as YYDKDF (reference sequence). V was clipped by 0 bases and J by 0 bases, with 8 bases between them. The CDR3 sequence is CATSRDLGDQETQYF. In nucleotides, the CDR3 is TGTGCCACCAGCAGAGATTTGGGGGACCAAGAGACCCAGTACTTC.

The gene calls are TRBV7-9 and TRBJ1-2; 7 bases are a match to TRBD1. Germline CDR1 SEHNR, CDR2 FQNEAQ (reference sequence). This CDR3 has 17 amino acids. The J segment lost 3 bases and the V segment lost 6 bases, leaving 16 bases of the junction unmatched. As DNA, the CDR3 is TGTGCCAGCAGGTCAACCCCCCACAGGGGTGTTGACTATGGCTACACCTTC. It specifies CASRSTPHRGVDYGYTF.

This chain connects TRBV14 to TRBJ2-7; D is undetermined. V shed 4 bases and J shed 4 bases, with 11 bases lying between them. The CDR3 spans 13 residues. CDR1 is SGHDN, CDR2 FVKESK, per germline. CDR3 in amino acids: CASSRVRSYEQYF. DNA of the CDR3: TGTGCCAGCAGCCGGGTCCGTTCATACGAGCAGTACTTC.

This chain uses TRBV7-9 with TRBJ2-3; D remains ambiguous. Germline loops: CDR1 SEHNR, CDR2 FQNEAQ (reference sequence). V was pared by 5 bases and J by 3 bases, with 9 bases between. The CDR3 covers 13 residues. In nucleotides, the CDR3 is TGTGCCAGCAGCCCAGAGACTACAGATACGCAGTATTTT. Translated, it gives CASSPETTDTQYF.

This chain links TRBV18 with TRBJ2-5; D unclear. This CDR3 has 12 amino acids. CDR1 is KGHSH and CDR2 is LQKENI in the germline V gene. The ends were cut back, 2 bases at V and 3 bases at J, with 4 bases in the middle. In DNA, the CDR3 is TGTGCCAGCTCACCAAAAAAAGAGACCCAGTACTTC. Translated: CASSPKKETQYF.

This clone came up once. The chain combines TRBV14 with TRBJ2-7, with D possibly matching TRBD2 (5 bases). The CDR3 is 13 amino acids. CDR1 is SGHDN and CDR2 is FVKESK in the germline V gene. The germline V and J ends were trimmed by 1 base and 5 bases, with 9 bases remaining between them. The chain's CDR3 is CASSQGLANEQYF. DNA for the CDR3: TGTGCCAGCAGCCAAGGGCTAGCTAACGAGCAGTACTTC.

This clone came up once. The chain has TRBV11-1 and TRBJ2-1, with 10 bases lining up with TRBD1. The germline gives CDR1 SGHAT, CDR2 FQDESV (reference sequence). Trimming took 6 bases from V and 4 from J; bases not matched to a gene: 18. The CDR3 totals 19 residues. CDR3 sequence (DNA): TGTGCCAGCAGTCAGACAGGGGGCCGGATTAGCGGACTATACAATGAGCAGTTCTTC. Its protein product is CASSQTGGRISGLYNEQFF.

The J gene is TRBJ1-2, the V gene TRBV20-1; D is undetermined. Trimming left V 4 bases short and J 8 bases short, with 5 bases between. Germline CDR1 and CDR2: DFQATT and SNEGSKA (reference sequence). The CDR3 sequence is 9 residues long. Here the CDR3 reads CSAMRGYTF. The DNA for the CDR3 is TGCAGTGCTATGAGAGGCTACACCTTC.

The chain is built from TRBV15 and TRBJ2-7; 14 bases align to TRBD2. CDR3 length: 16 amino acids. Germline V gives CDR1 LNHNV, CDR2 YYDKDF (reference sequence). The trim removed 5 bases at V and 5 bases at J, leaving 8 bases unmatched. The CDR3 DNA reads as TGTGCCACCAGCCCGGGACTAGCGGGAGTAGGCAACGAGCAGTACTTC. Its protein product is CATSPGLAGVGNEQYF. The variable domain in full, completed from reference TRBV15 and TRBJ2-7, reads DAMVIQNPRYQVTQFGKPVTLSCSQTLNHNVMYWYQQKSSQAPKLLFHYYDKDFNNEADTPDNFQSRRPNTSFCFLDIRSPGLGDTAMYLCATSPGLAGVGNEQYFGPGTRLTVT.

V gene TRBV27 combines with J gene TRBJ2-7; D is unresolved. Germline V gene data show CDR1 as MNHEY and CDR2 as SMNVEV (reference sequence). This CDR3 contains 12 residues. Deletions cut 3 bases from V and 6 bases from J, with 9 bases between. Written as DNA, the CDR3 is TGTGCCAGCAGTTTGTCGAACGGCGAGCAGTACTTC. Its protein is CASSLSNGEQYF.

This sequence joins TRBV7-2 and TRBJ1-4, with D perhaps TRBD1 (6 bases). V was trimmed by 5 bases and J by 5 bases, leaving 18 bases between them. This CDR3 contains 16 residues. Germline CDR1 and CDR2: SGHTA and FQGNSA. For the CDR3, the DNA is TGTGCCAGCAGCAAACCCCTCGGGACACCCAATGAAAAACTGTTTTTT. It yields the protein CASSKPLGTPNEKLFF.

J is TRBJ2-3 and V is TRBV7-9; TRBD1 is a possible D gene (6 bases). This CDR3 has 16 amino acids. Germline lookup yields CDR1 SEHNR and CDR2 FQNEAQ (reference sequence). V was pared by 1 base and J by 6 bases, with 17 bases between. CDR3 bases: TGTGCCAGCAGCTTAGAGGGCCAGGGGCCCAGTGATACGCAGTATTTT. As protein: CASSLEGQGPSDTQYF. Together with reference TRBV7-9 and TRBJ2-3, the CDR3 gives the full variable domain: DTGVSQNPRHKITKRGQNVTFRCDPISEHNRLYWYRQTLGQGPEFLTYFQNEAQLEKSRLLSDRFSAERPKGSFSTLEIQRTEQGDSAMYLCASSLEGQGPSDTQYFGPGTRLTVL.

In nucleotides, the CDR3 is TGCAGCGTTGTTAACAGGGGACAGGGCTACGAGCAGTACTTC. It specifies CSVVNRGQGYEQYF. The rearrangement links TRBV29-1 to TRBJ2-7, with 9 bases aligning to TRBD1. Per the germline V gene, CDR1 is SQVTM and CDR2 is ANQGSEA. The CDR3 consists of 14 residues. Trimming took 4 bases from V and 3 from J; bases not matched to a gene: 7.

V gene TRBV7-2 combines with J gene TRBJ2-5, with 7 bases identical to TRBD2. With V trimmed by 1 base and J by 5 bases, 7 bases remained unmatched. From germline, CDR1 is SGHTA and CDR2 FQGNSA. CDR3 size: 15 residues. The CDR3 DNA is TGTGCCAGCAGCTTAGGAGCGGGGTACTTGGAGACCCAGTACTTC. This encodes CASSLGAGYLETQYF.

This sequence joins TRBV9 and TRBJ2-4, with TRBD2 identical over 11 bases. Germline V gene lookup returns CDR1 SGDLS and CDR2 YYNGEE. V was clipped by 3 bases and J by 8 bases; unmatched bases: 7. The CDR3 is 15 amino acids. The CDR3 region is CASSATSGSGYIQYF. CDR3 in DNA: TGTGCCAGCAGCGCAACTAGCGGGAGTGGATACATTCAGTACTTC. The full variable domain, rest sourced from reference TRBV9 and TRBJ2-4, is DSGVTQTPKHLITATGQRVTLRCSPRSGDLSVYWYQQSLDQGLQFLIQYYNGEERAKGNILERFSAQQFPDLHSELNLSSLELGDSALYFCASSATSGSGYIQYFGAGTRLSVL.

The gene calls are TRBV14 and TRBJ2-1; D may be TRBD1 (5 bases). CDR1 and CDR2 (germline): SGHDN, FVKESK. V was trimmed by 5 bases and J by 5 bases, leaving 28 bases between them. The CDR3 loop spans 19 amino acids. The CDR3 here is CASSRGSASLEDGNNEQFF. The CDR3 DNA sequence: TGTGCCAGCAGCAGGGGATCGGCGTCGTTAGAAGATGGGAACAATGAGCAGTTCTTC.

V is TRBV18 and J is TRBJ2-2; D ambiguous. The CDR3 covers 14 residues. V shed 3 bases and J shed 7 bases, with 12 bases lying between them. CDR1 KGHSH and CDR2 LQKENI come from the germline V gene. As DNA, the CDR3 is TGTGCCAGCTCACCCCCCCTTCGGAGCGGGGAGCTGTTTTTT. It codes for CASSPPLRSGELFF. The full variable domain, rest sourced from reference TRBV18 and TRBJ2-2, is NAGVMQNPRHLVRRRGQEARLRCSPMKGHSHVYWYRQLPEEGLKFMVYLQKENIIDESGMPKERFSAEFPKEGPSILRIQQVVRGDSAAYFCASSPPLRSGELFFGEGSRLTVL.

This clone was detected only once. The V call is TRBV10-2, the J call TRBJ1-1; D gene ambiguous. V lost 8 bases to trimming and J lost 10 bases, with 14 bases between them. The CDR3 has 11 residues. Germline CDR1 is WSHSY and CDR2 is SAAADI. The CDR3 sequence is CASGLDWGAFF. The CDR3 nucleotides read TGCGCCAGCGGCTTAGATTGGGGAGCTTTCTTT.